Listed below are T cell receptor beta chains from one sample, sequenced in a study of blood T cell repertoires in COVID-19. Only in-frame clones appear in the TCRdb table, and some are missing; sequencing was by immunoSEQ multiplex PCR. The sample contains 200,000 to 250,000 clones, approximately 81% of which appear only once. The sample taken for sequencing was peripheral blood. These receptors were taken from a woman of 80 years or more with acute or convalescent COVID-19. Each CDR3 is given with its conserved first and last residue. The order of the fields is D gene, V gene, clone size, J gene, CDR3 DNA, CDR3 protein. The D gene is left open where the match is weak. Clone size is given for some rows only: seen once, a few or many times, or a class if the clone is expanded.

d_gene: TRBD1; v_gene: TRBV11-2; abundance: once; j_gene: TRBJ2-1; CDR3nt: TGTGCCAGCAGCCGTGAGGGGGCCTCCTACAATGAGCAGTTCTTC; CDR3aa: CASSREGASYNEQFF
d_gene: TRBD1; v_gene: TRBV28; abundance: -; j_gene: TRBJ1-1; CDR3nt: TGTGCCACCGCCCGGGGACAGGGGTTGGGCACTGAAGCTTTCTTT; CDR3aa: CATARGQGLGTEAFF
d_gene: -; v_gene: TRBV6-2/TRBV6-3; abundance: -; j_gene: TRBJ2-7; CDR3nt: TGTGCCAGCAGCCCAAGGACAGTGGACAAGCAGTACTTC; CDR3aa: CASSPRTVDKQYF
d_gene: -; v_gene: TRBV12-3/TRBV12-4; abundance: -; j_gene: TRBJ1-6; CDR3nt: TGTGCCAGCAGCCCAAATAATTCACCCCTCCACTTT; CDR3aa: CASSPNNSPLHF
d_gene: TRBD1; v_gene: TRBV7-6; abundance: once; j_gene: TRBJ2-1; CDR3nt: TGTGCCAGCAGCACCACCGGGACAGGGGGAAATGAGCAGTTCTTC; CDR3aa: CASSTTGTGGNEQFF
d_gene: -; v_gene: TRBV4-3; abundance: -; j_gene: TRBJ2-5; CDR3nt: TGCGCCAGCAGCCAAGACGTACAGGGCTACCAAGAGACCCAGTACTTC; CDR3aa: CASSQDVQGYQETQYF
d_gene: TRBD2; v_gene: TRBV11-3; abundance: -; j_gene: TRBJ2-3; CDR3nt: TGTGCCAGCAGCTTAGCGAGCGGGAGTCCCCCAGATACGCAGTATTTT; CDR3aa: CASSLASGSPPDTQYF
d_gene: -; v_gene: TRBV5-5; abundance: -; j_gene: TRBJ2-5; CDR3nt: TGTGCCAGCAGCTTAAACGGGGAGACGGGGGAGACCCAGTACTTC; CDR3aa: CASSLNGETGETQYF
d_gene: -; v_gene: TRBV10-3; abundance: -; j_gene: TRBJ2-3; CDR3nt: TGTGCCATCAGTGAGTCTCTAGCTTTAGATACGCAGTATTTT; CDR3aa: CAISESLALDTQYF
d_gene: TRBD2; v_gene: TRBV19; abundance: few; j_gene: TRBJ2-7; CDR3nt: TGTGCCAGTAGTACTAGCGGGAGTGTCTCCTACGAGCAGTACTTC; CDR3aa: CASSTSGSVSYEQYF
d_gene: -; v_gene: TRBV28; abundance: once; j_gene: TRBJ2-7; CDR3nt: TGTGCCAGCAGTTCCCAGGGTTTTGCGGCAGGCGAGCAGTACTTC; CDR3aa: CASSSQGFAAGEQYF
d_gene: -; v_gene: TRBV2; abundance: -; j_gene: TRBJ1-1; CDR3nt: TGTGCCAGCAGTATTTCCAGGGTAATTGAAGCTTTCTTT; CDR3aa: CASSISRVIEAFF
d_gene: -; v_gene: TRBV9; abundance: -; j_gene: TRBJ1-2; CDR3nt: TGTGCCAGCAGCGTAATTGCAGGTGGCTACACCTTC; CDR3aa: CASSVIAGGYTF
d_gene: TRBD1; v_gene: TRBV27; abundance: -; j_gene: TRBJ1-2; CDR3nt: TGTGCCAGCAGTTTATCCTCAGGGGGCGGCTATGGCTACACCTTC; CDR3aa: CASSLSSGGGYGYTF
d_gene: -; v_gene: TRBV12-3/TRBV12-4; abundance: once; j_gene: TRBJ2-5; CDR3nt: TGTGCCAGCGCTGCGGGGGAGACCCAGTACTTC; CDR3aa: CASAAGETQYF
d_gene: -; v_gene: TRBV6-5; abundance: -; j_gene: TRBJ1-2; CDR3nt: TGTGCCAGCTGCGTAGACAGAGATCGGGATGGCTACACCTTC; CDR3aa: CASCVDRDRDGYTF
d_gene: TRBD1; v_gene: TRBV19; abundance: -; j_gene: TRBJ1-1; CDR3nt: TGTGCCAGTAGTATAAGGACAGGGGTAGTAGACACTGAAGCTTTCTTT; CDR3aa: CASSIRTGVVDTEAFF
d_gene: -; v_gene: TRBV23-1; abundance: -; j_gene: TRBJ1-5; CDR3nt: TGCGCCAGCATCTCCGAGTATTGGAATCAGCCCCAGCATTTT; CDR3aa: CASISEYWNQPQHF
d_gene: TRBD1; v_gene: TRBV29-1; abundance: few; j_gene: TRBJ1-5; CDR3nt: TGCAGCGTGGGGACAGGGCCCAATCAGCCCCAGCATTTT; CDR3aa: CSVGTGPNQPQHF
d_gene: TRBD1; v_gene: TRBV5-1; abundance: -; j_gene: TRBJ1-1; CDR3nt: TGCGCCAGCAGCCAACGGACAGGCGCGGACACTGAAGCTTTCTTT; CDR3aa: CASSQRTGADTEAFF
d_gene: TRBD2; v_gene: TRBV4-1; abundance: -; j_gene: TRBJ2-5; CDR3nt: TGCGCCAGCAGCTATCTAAGCGGGGGGGCCCAAGAGACCCAGTACTTC; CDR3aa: CASSYLSGGAQETQYF
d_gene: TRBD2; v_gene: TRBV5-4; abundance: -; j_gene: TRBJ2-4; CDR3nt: TGTGCCAGCAGCTTGGCCGTAGCGGGAGAGACGATCACCAAAAACATTCAGTACTTC; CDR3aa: CASSLAVAGETITKNIQYF
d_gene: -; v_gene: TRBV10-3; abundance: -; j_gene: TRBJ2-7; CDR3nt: TGTGCCATCAGTGAGTCGGTGGGAGCAGGATACGAGCAGTACTTC; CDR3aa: CAISESVGAGYEQYF
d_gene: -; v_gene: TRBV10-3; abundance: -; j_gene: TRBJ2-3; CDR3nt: TGTGCCATCAGTCTTAGAGCTAGCACAGATACGCAGTATTTT; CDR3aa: CAISLRASTDTQYF
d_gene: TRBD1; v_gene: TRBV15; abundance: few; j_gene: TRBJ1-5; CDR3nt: TGTGCCACCAGCAGACCAGACAGGGGGCGGGATAGCAATCAGCCCCAGCATTTT; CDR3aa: CATSRPDRGRDSNQPQHF